This T cell receptor (beta chain) appears in the sequencing data of a study of shared clonotypes between healthy human individuals. Findings of the study overall: Sampling involved blood alone; tissue repertoires likely differ.

As regards this clone: The antigen is unknown.

Naive-designated CD8 cells lacked CD45RO, were positively enriched for CCR7, and omitted terminally differentiated effector memory CD45RA+ cells. TCRdb's copy holds only in-frame clones and misses some; the assay was immunoSEQ multiplex PCR. Of over 2,000,000 clones listed, about 93% are singletons. The length of the CDR3 is 13 residues. The V gene's germline CDR1 is LNHDA and CDR2 SQIVND (reference sequence). V gave up 6 bases and J gave up 0 bases, with 6 bases separating them. Sequencing used naive CD8+ T cells from PBMCs. This rearrangement joins TRBV19 to TRBJ1-5; D call uncertain. This TCR was sampled from a man aged 18 to 29 in good health. Some clones in this sample may be carry-over from other donors' samples. DNA for the CDR3: TGTGCCAGTAGATGGTCTAGCAATCAGCCCCAGCATTTT. This sequence encodes CASRWSSNQPQHF.